The 5 T cell receptor beta chains in this list originate from one sample, sequenced in a study of Tregs in tolerant kidney transplant recipients (dated by TCRdb to about 2019). The library came from the immunoSEQ multiplex PCR assay. Not all clones reach the TCRdb copy of this immuneACCESS table, which keeps in-frame sequences only. Checked studies attribute under half of the gap to unresolved V genes and leave the rest unexplained. The sample table gives under 55,000 clones. The ten largest clonotypes hold approximately 0.81% of the sample. The sample's time point, from its label and the paper: blood sample drawn before combined kidney and bone marrow transplant. The source material was CD4+ T cells from blood, sampled before the transplant. These receptor sequences come from a human donor who received a combined kidney and bone marrow transplant.

Worth noting for this clone: The DNA ends 3 residues before the CDR3 does, and the rest of the CDR3 is filled in from the germline J gene. The gene calls are TRBV7-2 and TRBJ2-3; 7 positions match TRBD2. CDR3 length: 15 amino acids. Trimming removed 3 bases from V and 5 bases from J; junction bases left unmatched: 8. Germline loops: CDR1 SGHTA, CDR2 FQGNSA. The chain's CDR3 is CASSFGGSGRDTQYF. The sequenced CDR3 bases are TGTGCCAGCAGCTTTGGCGGGAGCGGTAGAGATACG.

As to this clone: The read is 3 residues too short to cover the CDR3 end, so that end is filled in from the germline J gene. The chain recombines TRBV6-1 with TRBJ1-1; D not certain. CDR1 MNHNS and CDR2 SASEGT come from the germline V gene. CDR3 length equals 13 residues. V was pared by 4 bases and J by 0 bases, with 6 bases between. CDR3 DNA, as far as it was read: TGTGCCAGCAGTGCCGAGCTGAACACTGAA. Protein: CASSAELNTE. The whole CDR3 protein reads CASSAELNTEAFF.

To note about this clone: The read ends 3 residues shy of where the CDR3 ends; the end is completed using the germline J gene. The chain uses TRBV2 and TRBJ1-5, with D possibly TRBD1 on 6 matching bases. Germline V lookup: CDR1 SNHLY, CDR2 FYNNEI. This CDR3 has 15 amino acids. Trimming shortened V by 5 bases and J by 2 bases, and 13 bases separated the two germline ends. The CDR3: CASSFRGDGNQPQHF. Partial CDR3 DNA: TGTGCCAGCAGTTTCAGGGGAGACGGCAATCAGCCC.

As for this clone: The read ends 3 residues early relative to the CDR3; the germline J gene fills the gap. The rearrangement joins TRBV7-2 to TRBJ2-2, with a weak D call TRBD1 (7 bases). Between the trimmed V and J ends, which lost 6 bases and 5 bases, there was a span of 13 bases. This CDR3 region has 14 residues. CDR1 and CDR2 (germline): SGHTA, FQGNSA. The CDR3: CASREGAGTGELFF. The covered CDR3 bases are TGTGCCAGCAGGGAGGGGGCAGGAACCGGGGAG. Full variable domain (remainder filled in from reference TRBV7-2 and TRBJ2-2): GAGVSQSPSNKVTEKGKDVELRCDPISGHTALYWYRQSLGQGLEFLIYFQGNSAPDKSGLPSDRFSAERTGGSVSTLTIQRTQQEDSAVYLCASREGAGTGELFFGEGSRLTVL.

A remark on this clone: The read falls 3 residues short of the CDR3 end, and the missing part is taken from the germline J gene. The rearrangement joins TRBV10-3 to TRBJ1-3; 11 positions agree with TRBD1. This CDR3 contains 15 residues. The germline V gene has CDR1 ENHRY and CDR2 SYGVKD. V shed 9 bases and J 2 bases; nucleotides not matched to a gene: 6. The CDR3 region is CAIFPGQGAGNTIYF. The sequenced CDR3 bases are TGTGCCATTTTCCCGGGACAGGGGGCTGGAAACACC.